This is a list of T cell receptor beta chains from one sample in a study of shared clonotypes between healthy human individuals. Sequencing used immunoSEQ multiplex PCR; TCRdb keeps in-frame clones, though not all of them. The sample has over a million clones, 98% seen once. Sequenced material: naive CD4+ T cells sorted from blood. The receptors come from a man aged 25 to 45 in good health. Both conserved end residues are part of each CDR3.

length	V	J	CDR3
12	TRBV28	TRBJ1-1	CASRVLGTEAFF
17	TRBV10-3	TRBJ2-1	CAISDFFLAGSYNEQFF
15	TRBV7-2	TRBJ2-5	CASSLDGRPAETQYF
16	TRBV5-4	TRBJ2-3	CASSSARQGSTDTQYF
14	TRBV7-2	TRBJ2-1	CASSLARENNEQFF
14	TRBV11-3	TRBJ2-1	CASSWGLAGNEQFF
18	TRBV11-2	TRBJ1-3	CASSLTPTTSGGRNTIYF
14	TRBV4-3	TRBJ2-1	CASSQVVGSNEQFF
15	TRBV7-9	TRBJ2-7	CAGSYRTSGSYEQYF
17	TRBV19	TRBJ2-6	CASSIGDRGSGANVLTF
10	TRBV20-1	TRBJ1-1	CSASGFTAFF
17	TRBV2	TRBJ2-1	CASSEGLAGVSYNEQFF
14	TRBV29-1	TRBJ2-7	CSAGRGTGFDEQYF
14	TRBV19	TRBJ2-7	CASSIMTTNYEQYF
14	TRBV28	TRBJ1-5	CASSSRQGNQPQHF
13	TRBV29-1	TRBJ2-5	CSVTAGVGETQYF
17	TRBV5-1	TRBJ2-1	CASSRGTAGPSYNEQFF
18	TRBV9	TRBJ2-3	CASSKTSGQKTNTDTQYF
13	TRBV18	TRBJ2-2	CASSHDNTGELFF
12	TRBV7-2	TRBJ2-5	CASGAGGETQYF
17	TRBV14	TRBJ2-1	CASSQAFGGRAQGEQFF
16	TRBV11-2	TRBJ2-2	CASSLFSASGTGELFF
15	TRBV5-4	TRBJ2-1	CASSRERGGGDEQFF
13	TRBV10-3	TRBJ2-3	CAISGGLTDTQYF
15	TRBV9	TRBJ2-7	CASSVAWTRDYEQYF
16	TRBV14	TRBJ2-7	CASSQTGGAKAYEQYF
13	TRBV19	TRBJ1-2	CASSIPGGWGYTF
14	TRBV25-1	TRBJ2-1	CASSLPGQVNEQFF
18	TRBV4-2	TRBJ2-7	CASSQDRGKRERHYEQYF
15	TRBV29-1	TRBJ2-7	CSASGLRPGGGEQYF
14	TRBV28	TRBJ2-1	CASKVRGPGNEQFF
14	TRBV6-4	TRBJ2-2	CASSDYPNTGELFF
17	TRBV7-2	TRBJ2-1	CASSPRTRRYSYNEQFF
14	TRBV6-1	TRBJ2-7	CASSADRFSYEQYF
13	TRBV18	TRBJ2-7	CASSPERSYEQYF
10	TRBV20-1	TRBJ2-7	CSASLEEQYF
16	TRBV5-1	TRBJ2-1	CASSLMFGSLGNEQFF
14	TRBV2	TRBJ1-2	CASSEKTESYGYTF
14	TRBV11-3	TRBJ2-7	CASSLEGRDYEQYF
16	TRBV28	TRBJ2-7	CASSRSMTVISYEQYF
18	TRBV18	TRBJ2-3	CASSPRASGRGLTDTQYF
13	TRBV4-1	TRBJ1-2	CASSQTAIYGYTF
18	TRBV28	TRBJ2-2	CASSFVLGTPTNTGELFF
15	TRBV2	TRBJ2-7	CASSYGPGLAGEQYF
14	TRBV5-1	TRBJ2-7	CASSLVYRGDEQYF
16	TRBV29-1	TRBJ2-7	CSVGSGRANLAGEQYF
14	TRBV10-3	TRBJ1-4	CAISGTGRNEKLFF
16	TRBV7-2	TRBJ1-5	CASSLLSSHSNQPQHF
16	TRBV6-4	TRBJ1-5	CASSADAGTGNQPQHF
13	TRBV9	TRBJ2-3	CASSALGQFTQYF
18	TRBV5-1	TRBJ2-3	CASSLDTGLAGNTDTQYF
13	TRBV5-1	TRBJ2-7	CASSLQHTYEQYF
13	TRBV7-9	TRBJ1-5	CASSRGGDQPQHF
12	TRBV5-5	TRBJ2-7	CASSLASDEQYF
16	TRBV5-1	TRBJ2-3	CASSLVLDAGGGTQYF
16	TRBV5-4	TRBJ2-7	CASSPPPGQGAGEQYF
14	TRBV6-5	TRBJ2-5	CASSLRDTEGAQYF
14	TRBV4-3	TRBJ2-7	CASSHRTGLYEQYF
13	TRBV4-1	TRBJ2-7	CASSHWQSYEQYF